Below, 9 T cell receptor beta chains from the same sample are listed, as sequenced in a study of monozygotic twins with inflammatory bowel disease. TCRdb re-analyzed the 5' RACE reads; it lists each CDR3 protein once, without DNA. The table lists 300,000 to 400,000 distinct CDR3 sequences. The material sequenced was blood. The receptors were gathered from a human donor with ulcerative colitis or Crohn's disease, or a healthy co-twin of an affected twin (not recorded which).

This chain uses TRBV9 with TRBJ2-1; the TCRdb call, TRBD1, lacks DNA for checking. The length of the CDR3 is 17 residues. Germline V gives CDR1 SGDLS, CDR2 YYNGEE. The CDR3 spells CASSPRVGRSSYNEQFF.

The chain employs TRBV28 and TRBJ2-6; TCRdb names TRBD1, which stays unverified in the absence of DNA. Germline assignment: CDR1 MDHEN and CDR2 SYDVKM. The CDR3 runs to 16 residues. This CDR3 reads CASRVGPYSGANVLTF.

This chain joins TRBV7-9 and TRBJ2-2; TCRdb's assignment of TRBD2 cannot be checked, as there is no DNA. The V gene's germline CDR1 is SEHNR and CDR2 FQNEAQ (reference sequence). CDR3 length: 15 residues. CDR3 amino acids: CASSGGTAIDGELFF.

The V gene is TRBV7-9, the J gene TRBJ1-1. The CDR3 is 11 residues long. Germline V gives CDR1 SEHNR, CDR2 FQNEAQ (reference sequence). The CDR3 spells CASTGTREAFF.

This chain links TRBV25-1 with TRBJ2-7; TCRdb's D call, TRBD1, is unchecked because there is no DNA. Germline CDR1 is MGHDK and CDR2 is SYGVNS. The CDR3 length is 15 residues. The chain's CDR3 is CASSEYGSGAYEQYF.

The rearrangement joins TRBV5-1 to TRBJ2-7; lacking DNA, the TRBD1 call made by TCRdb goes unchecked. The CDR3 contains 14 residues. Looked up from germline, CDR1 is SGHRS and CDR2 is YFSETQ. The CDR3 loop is CASSGQGISYEQYF.

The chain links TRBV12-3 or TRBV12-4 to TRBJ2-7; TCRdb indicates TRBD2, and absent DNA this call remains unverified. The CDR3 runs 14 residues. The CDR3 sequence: CASSLGPASYEQYF.

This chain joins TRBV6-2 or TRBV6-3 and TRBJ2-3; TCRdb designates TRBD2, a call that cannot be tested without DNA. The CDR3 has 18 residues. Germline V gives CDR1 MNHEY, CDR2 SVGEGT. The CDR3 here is CASSYSTSGGSPTDTQYF.

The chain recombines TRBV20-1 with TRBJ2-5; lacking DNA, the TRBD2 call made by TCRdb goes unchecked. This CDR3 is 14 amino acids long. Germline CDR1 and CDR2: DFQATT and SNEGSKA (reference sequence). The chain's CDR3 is CSARVGLTTETQYF.